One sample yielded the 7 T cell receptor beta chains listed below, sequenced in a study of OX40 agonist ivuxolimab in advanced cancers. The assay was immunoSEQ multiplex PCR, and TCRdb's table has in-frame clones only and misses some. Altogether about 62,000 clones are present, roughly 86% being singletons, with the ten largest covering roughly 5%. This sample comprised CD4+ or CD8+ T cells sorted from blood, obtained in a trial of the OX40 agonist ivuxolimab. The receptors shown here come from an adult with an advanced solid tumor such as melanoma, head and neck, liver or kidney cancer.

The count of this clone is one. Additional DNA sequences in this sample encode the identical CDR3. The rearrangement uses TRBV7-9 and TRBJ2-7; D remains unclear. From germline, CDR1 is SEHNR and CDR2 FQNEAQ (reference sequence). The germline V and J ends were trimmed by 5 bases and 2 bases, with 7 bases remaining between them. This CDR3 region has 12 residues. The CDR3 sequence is CASSPSTYEQYF. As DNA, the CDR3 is TGTGCCAGCAGCCCCTCGACCTACGAGCAGTACTTC.

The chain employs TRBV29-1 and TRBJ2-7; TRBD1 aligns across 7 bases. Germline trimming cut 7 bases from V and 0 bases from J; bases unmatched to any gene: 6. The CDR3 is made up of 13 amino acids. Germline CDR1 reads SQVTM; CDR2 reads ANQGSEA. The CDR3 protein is CSATRDSSYEQYF. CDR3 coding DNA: TGCAGCGCGACCCGGGACAGCTCCTACGAGCAGTACTTC.

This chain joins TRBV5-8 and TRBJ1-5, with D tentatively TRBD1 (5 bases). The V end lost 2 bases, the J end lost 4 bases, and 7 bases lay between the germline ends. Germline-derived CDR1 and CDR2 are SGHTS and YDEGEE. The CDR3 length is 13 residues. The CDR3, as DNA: TGTGCCAGCAGCTTACGGGGGAATCAGCCCCAGCATTTT. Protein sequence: CASSLRGNQPQHF.

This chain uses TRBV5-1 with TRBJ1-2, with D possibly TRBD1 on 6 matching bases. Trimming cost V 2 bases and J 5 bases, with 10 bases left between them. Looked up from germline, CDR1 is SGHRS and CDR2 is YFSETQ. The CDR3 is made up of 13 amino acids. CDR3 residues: CASSFDQGYGYTF. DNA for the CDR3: TGCGCCAGCAGCTTTGACCAGGGGTATGGCTACACCTTC. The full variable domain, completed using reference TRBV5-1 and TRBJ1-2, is KAGVTQTPRYLIKTRGQQVTLSCSPISGHRSVSWYQQTPGQGLQFLFEYFSETQRNKGNFPGRFSGRQFSNSRSEMNVSTLELGDSALYLCASSFDQGYGYTFGSGTRLTVV.

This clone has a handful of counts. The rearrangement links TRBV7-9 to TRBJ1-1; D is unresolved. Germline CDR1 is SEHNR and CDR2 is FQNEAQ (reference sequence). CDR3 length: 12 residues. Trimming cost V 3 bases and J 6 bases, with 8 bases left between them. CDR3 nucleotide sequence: TGTGCCAGCAGCTTGGCTATCTCTGAAGCTTTCTTT. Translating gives CASSLAISEAFF.

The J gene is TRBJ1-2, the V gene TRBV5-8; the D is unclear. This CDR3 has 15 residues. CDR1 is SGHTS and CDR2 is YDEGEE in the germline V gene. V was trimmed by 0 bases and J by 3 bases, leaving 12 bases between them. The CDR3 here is CASSLVMAADYGYTF. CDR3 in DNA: TGTGCCAGCAGCTTGGTAATGGCAGCGGACTATGGCTACACCTTC.

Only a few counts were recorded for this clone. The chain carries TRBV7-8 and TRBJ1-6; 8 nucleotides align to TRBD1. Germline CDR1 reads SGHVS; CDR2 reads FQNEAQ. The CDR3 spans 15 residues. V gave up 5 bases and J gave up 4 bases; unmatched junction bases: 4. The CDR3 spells CASSPRTGYNSPLHF. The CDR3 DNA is TGTGCCAGCAGCCCCCGGACAGGGTATAATTCACCCCTCCACTTT.